The T cell receptor beta chain under discussion was sequenced for a study of shared clonotypes between healthy human individuals. Study findings and constraints: Of the naive CD4 clonotypes, approximately 5% were shared across several donors. Shared clonotypes across all four donors exceeded non-shared ones in generation probability.

As concerns this clone: Its specificity is not known.

The assay ran at deep level. Per the study methods: Junction-only sequences without quality scores were provided by ImmunoSEQ, so filtering was different. Here immunoSEQ multiplex PCR was the method, and the copy in TCRdb shows in-frame clones only, minus some. V and J calls and clone size follow that table, whereas D and trimming were derived from the DNA. This table holds about 2.4 million clones, 90% to 95% found once. Germline V lookup: CDR1 PRHDT, CDR2 FYEKMQ (reference sequence). V shed 5 bases and J shed 1 base, with 8 bases lying between them. CDR3 length: 13 amino acids. V and J are TRBV13 and TRBJ1-2; unclear D gene. The specimen sequenced was naive CD4+ T cells from PBMCs. Indicated subset: CD45RA+ positively selected. This sequence was found in a young man in good health. Some clones in this sample may be carry-over from other donors' samples. The CDR3 DNA reads TGTGCCAGCAGCCGAACTTATAACTATGGCTACACCTTC. Translating it yields CASSRTYNYGYTF.